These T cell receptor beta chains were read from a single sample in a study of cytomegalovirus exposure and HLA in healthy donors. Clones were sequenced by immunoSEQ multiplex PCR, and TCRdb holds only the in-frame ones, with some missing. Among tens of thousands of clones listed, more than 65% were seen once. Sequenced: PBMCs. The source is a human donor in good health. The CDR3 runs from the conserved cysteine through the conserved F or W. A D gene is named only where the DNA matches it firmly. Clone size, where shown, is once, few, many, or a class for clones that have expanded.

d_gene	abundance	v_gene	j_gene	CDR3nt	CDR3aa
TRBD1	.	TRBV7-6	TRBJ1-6	TGTGCCAGCAGCTTAGTTCCCGACAGGGGTGGCCTAAGTTCACCCCTCCACTTT	CASSLVPDRGGLSSPLHF
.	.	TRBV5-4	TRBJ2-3	TGTGCCAGCAGCCTGCAGGGCACATCTAACACAGATACGCAGTATTTT	CASSLQGTSNTDTQYF
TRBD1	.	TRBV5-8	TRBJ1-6	TGTGCCAGCAGCTGGGACAGGGGGCCTAATTCACCCCTCCACTTT	CASSWDRGPNSPLHF
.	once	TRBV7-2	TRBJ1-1	TGTGCCAGCAGCTTATGGCAGGGGAGGGACACTGAAGCTTTCTTT	CASSLWQGRDTEAFF
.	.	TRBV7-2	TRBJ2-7	TGTGCCAGCAGTTCTGACACCCTGGTCTACGAGCAGTACTTC	CASSSDTLVYEQYF
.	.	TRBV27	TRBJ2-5	TGTGCCAGCCGCTTAACTCCTCGGGAGACCCAGTACTTC	CASRLTPRETQYF
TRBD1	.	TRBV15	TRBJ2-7	TGTGCCACCAGCAACTCCCGGGACAGACGCTACGAGCAGTACTTC	CATSNSRDRRYEQYF
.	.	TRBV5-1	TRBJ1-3	TGCGCCAGCAGCTTGGAAGGTGGAGGGGTTCCTGGAAACACCATATATTTT	CASSLEGGGVPGNTIYF
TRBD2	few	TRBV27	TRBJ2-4	TGTGCCAGCAGTTTGACCCTAGCGGGAGGGAAGGTCGCCAAAAACATTCAGTACTTC	CASSLTLAGGKVAKNIQYF
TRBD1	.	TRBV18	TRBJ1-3	TGTGCCAGCTCACCGCCCGGACAGGGGTCCACATACTCTGGAAACACCATATATTTT	CASSPPGQGSTYSGNTIYF
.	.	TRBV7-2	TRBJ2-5	TGTGCCAGCAGCGAGACAGAAGAGACCCAGTACTTC	CASSETEETQYF
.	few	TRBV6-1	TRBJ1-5	TGTGCCAGCAGTGAACGGGGCAATCAGCCCCAGCATTTT	CASSERGNQPQHF
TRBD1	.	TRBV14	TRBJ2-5	TGTGCCAGCAGCCAGAGGGCAGGGGGTAAAGGGGAGACCCAGTACTTC	CASSQRAGGKGETQYF